The 27 T cell receptor beta chains reported below all come from one sample, sequenced in a study of blood T cell repertoires in COVID-19. TCRdb keeps only in-frame clones here, not all; method: immunoSEQ multiplex PCR. The top ten hold around 4.2% of the sample, which has 130,000 or so clones, 65% to 85% seen once. Input material: PBMCs or T cells enriched from blood (not recorded which). All receptors derive from a woman aged 25 to 39 who had recovered from COVID-19.

This chain uses TRBV3-1 (or the pseudogene TRBV3-2) with TRBJ2-5; TRBD1 might be the D (5 bases). This CDR3 spans 14 amino acids. Germline CDR1 LGHDT, CDR2 YNNKEL (reference sequence). V was shortened by 4 bases and J by 5 bases, with 14 bases between the two germline ends. The CDR3 reads CASSRQSGQETQYF. CDR3 nucleotides: TGTGCCAGCAGCCGACAGTCCGGTCAGGAGACCCAGTACTTC.

This clone was observed a single time. CDR3 sequence reads: CASSIPGSYGYTF. The CDR3 nucleotides are TGTGCCAGTAGTATCCCAGGATCGTATGGCTACACCTTC. This sequence joins TRBV19 and TRBJ1-2; D not resolved. Per germline, CDR1 LNHDA and CDR2 SQIVND (reference sequence). CDR3 size: 13 residues. V lost 3 bases, J lost 5 bases, and 10 bases lay in between. Using reference TRBV19 and TRBJ1-2 for the parts outside the CDR3, the full variable domain is DGGITQSPKYLFRKEGQNVTLSCEQNLNHDAMYWYRQDPGQGLRLIYYSQIVNDFQKGDIAEGYSVSREKKESFPLTVTSAQKNPTAFYLCASSIPGSYGYTFGSGTRLTVV.

The rearrangement uses TRBV7-2 and TRBJ2-3, with unresolved D. The CDR3 extends over 17 amino acids. Trimming stripped 5 bases from V and 0 bases from J, with 18 bases between. Germline V gives CDR1 SGHTA, CDR2 FQGNSA. For the CDR3, the DNA is TGTGCCAGCAGCCGCCCAGCAGCTAGACTTAGCACAGATACGCAGTATTTT. This encodes CASSRPAARLSTDTQYF.

A single count supports this clone. This chain connects TRBV28 to TRBJ1-5; D might be TRBD1 (6 bases). The V and J ends lost 1 base and 2 bases respectively, with 12 bases between them. The CDR3 runs to 16 residues. Germline V gene lookup returns CDR1 MDHEN and CDR2 SYDVKM. The CDR3 here is CASSLSRGSGNQPQHF. The CDR3 nucleotides read TGTGCCAGCAGTTTATCCAGGGGATCGGGCAATCAGCCCCAGCATTTT.

This chain joins TRBV11-2 and TRBJ2-7; tentatively, D is TRBD2 (5 bases). The CDR3 length is 13 residues. Germline CDR1 and CDR2: SGHAT and FQNNGV. V lost 4 bases and J 3 bases, leaving 10 bases between the germline ends. In DNA form, the CDR3 reads TGTGCCAGCAGCTCTACGGCGGGCTACGAGCAGTACTTC. Residues: CASSSTAGYEQYF.

The chain uses TRBV6-5 and TRBJ1-3; D ambiguous. The CDR3 runs 14 residues. Between the trimmed V and J ends, which lost 7 bases and 1 base, there was a span of 11 bases. The V gene's germline CDR1 is MNHEY and CDR2 SVGAGI. The CDR3 DNA is TGTGCCAGCACCGCTCGACATTCTGGAAACACCATATATTTT. Translated, it gives CASTARHSGNTIYF.

The rearrangement links TRBV20-1 to TRBJ1-1, with unresolved D. The CDR3 totals 14 residues. CDR1 DFQATT and CDR2 SNEGSKA come from the germline V gene (reference sequence). Trimming pared 3 bases from V and 0 bases from J, leaving 11 bases between. CDR3 bases: TGCAGTGCTAGTTCGGGGTCTATGAACACTGAAGCTTTCTTT. This gives the protein CSASSGSMNTEAFF.

V gene TRBV28 combines with J gene TRBJ2-5; TRBD2 agrees at 7 bases. The germline CDR1 and CDR2 sequences are MDHEN and SYDVKM. CDR3 length: 15 amino acids. The V gene end was trimmed by 5 bases and the J gene end by 0 bases; junction bases not matched to a gene: 6. The CDR3 DNA follows: TGTGCCAGCAGTCGGCCAGCGGGGTACCAAGAGACCCAGTACTTC. Translated, it gives CASSRPAGYQETQYF.

This chain links TRBV5-1 with TRBJ2-7, with D maybe TRBD2 (6 bases). This CDR3 is 17 amino acids long. CDR1 is SGHRS, CDR2 YFSETQ, per germline. Trimming pared 5 bases from V and 0 bases from J, leaving 21 bases between. The CDR3 nucleotides read TGCGCCAGCAGGGTGGACCGCGGGGCCCGAAGCTCCTACGAGCAGTACTTC. It encodes CASRVDRGARSSYEQYF.

This clone showed up just once. The J gene is TRBJ2-4, the V gene TRBV7-8; 8 nucleotides agree with TRBD2. After removal of 1 base from V and 3 bases from J, the junction contained 14 bases not matched to a gene. The V gene's germline CDR1 is SGHVS and CDR2 FQNEAQ. The CDR3 has 19 amino acids. The CDR3 loop reads CASSLGTSPREESKNIQYF. CDR3 coding DNA: TGTGCCAGCAGCTTAGGAACTTCTCCGCGGGAGGAGAGCAAAAACATTCAGTACTTC.

V usage is TRBV29-1 and J usage is TRBJ1-3; possibly TRBD1 for D (6 bases). V lost 0 bases, J lost 0 bases, and 15 bases lay in between. Germline CDR1 and CDR2: SQVTM and ANQGSEA. The CDR3 has 17 amino acids. Here the CDR3 DNA reads TGCAGCGTTGAAGAGGGCGGACAGTCTACCTCTGGAAACACCATATATTTT. This translates into CSVEEGGQSTSGNTIYF. Full variable domain (outside the CDR3, taken from reference TRBV29-1 and TRBJ1-3): SAVISQKPSRDICQRGTSLTIQCQVDSQVTMMFWYRQQPGQSLTLIATANQGSEATYESGFVIDKFPISRPNLTFSTLTVSNMSPEDSSIYLCSVEEGGQSTSGNTIYFGEGSWLTVV.

V gene TRBV6-2 or TRBV6-3 combines with J gene TRBJ1-5; tentatively, D is TRBD1 (5 bases). This CDR3 is 14 amino acids long. V was cut by 2 bases and J by 4 bases, with 9 bases left in between. CDR1 and CDR2 from the germline V gene are MNHEY and SVGEGT. The CDR3 here is CASSYLGQNQPQHF. In DNA, the CDR3 is TGTGCCAGCAGTTACCTTGGACAAAATCAGCCCCAGCATTTT.

The genes are TRBV19 and TRBJ2-7; tentatively, D is TRBD2 (5 bases). V lost 0 bases and J 5 bases, leaving 8 bases between the germline ends. CDR1 is LNHDA, CDR2 SQIVND, per germline (reference sequence). The CDR3 loop spans 13 amino acids. CDR3 residues: CASSIEDWNEQYF. In DNA form, the CDR3 reads TGTGCCAGTAGTATAGAGGACTGGAACGAGCAGTACTTC. Full variable domain (rest looked up from reference TRBV19 and TRBJ2-7): DGGITQSPKYLFRKEGQNVTLSCEQNLNHDAMYWYRQDPGQGLRLIYYSQIVNDFQKGDIAEGYSVSREKKESFPLTVTSAQKNPTAFYLCASSIEDWNEQYFGPGTRLTVT.

The chain employs TRBV14 and TRBJ2-7; the D is unclear. In germline, CDR1 is SGHDN, CDR2 FVKESK. The CDR3 covers 12 residues. The V end was cut by 3 bases, the J end by 2 bases, with 5 bases between. As DNA, the CDR3 is TGTGCCAGCAGCCACACACCCTACGAGCAGTACTTC. This encodes CASSHTPYEQYF.

This sequence joins TRBV18 and TRBJ2-1, with D tentatively TRBD2 (6 bases). The germline V gene has CDR1 KGHSH and CDR2 LQKENI. The CDR3 has 16 amino acids. The V and J ends lost 0 bases and 4 bases respectively, with 13 bases between them. CDR3 in amino acids: CASSPPIERVYNEQFF. DNA of the CDR3: TGTGCCAGCTCACCACCGATCGAGCGGGTTTACAATGAGCAGTTCTTC.

The J gene is TRBJ1-4, the V gene TRBV30; 8 nucleotides agree with TRBD1. Trimming removed 2 bases from V and 4 bases from J; junction bases left unmatched: 3. There are 14 residues in the CDR3. In germline, CDR1 is GTSNPN, CDR2 SVGIG (reference sequence). The CDR3 reads CAWSLQGVNEKLFF. The CDR3 coding sequence is TGTGCCTGGAGTTTACAGGGGGTTAATGAAAAACTGTTTTTT.

The chain joins TRBV5-8 to TRBJ2-3; 9 positions agree with TRBD2. CDR3 length: 16 amino acids. Germline V gene sequence: CDR1 SGHTS, CDR2 YDEGEE. V was clipped by 4 bases and J by 4 bases; unmatched bases: 10. The CDR3: CASSVLAGAWSDTQYF. In DNA, the CDR3 is TGTGCCAGCAGCGTCTTAGCGGGAGCCTGGTCAGATACGCAGTATTTT.

In its sample, this clone was seen a few times. The V call is TRBV11-2, the J call TRBJ2-7; TRBD2 might be the D (6 bases). Trimming removed 5 bases at V and 0 bases at J, with 23 bases between. The CDR3 has 18 residues. Germline CDR1 SGHAT, CDR2 FQNNGV. The CDR3 DNA reads TGTGCCAGCAGCACAGAAGTCGTGGGGACTCCGAGCTCCTACGAGCAGTACTTC. Translating it yields CASSTEVVGTPSSYEQYF.

The chain combines TRBV4-2 with TRBJ2-1, with 8 positions matching TRBD1. The CDR3 contains 18 residues. J was trimmed by 7 bases and V by 3 bases; bases with no gene match: 17. The germline V gene encodes CDR1 LGHNA and CDR2 YNFKEQ. The DNA of the CDR3 is TGTGCCAGCAGCCATCCATTCCGGAACAGGGGGATAGGAAATGAGCAGTTCTTC. This gives the protein CASSHPFRNRGIGNEQFF.

V usage is TRBV4-3 and J usage is TRBJ2-2, with TRBD1 matching over 11 bases. Germline CDR1 LGHNA, CDR2 YSLEER. The length of the CDR3 is 16 residues. The junction had 3 bases not matched to a gene; V was cut back by 1 base and J by 5 bases. The CDR3, as DNA: TGCGCCAGCAGCCAAGCCGGGACAGGGGGAACCGGGGAGCTGTTTTTT. Its protein product is CASSQAGTGGTGELFF.

The gene calls are TRBV5-1 and TRBJ2-7, with D hard to call. Germline assignment: CDR1 SGHRS and CDR2 YFSETQ. The V end lost 1 base, the J end lost 6 bases, and 11 bases lay between the germline ends. The CDR3 is 13 amino acids. CDR3 in amino acids: CASSLNLGAEQYF. CDR3 bases: TGCGCCAGCAGCTTGAACCTAGGCGCCGAGCAGTACTTC.

The chain has TRBV19 and TRBJ2-1; weak D call: TRBD2 (5 bases). The V gene's germline CDR1 is LNHDA and CDR2 SQIVND (reference sequence). V was shortened by 2 bases and J by 4 bases, with 12 bases between the two germline ends. This CDR3 is built from 15 residues. CDR3 DNA: TGTGCCAGTAGTATAAACCAACCGGGATACAATGAGCAGTTCTTC. Translation gives CASSINQPGYNEQFF.

The CDR3 DNA is TGTGCCAGCAGCAATCTAGCGGGCGTAAACTATGAGCAGTTCTTC. It yields the protein CASSNLAGVNYEQFF. The rearrangement uses TRBV6-2 or TRBV6-3 and TRBJ2-1, with TRBD2 matching 8 bases. The CDR3 runs 15 residues. Germline V gene data show CDR1 as MNHEY and CDR2 as SVGEGT. Trimming cost V 6 bases and J 8 bases; bases outside gene matches: 12.

CDR3 DNA sequence: TGTGCCAGCAGTTACTCGACGGGAGGCGGCACAGATACGCAGTATTTT. Protein: CASSYSTGGGTDTQYF. The rearrangement joins TRBV6-6 to TRBJ2-3; TRBD2 aligns across 7 bases. This CDR3 contains 16 residues. V gave up 0 bases and J gave up 1 base; unmatched junction bases: 4. Germline CDR1 reads MNHNY; CDR2 reads SVGAGI (reference sequence).

V gene TRBV5-4 combines with J gene TRBJ2-2; 14 bases agree with TRBD2. This CDR3 has 17 amino acids. From germline, CDR1 is SGHNT and CDR2 YYREEE (reference sequence). V was pared by 3 bases and J by 4 bases, with 5 bases of the junction left unmatched. The CDR3 spells CASSSGTSGSGTGELFF. In DNA form, the CDR3 reads TGTGCCAGCAGCTCCGGGACTAGCGGGAGTGGCACCGGGGAGCTGTTTTTT. Filled out from reference TRBV5-4 and TRBJ2-2, the complete variable domain reads ETGVTQSPTHLIKTRGQQVTLRCSSQSGHNTVSWYQQALGQGPQFIFQYYREEENGRGNFPPRFSGLQFPNYSSELNVNALELDDSALYLCASSSGTSGSGTGELFFGEGSRLTVL.

This sequence joins TRBV27 and TRBJ1-2, with TRBD1 matching over 7 bases. The V segment lost 6 bases and the J segment 0 bases; nucleotides outside the gene matches: 10. CDR3 length equals 16 residues. Germline CDR1 MNHEY, CDR2 SMNVEV (reference sequence). The CDR3 loop reads CASRSAWTGANYGYTF. Written as DNA, the CDR3 is TGTGCCAGCAGATCCGCTTGGACAGGAGCTAACTATGGCTACACCTTC.

V gene TRBV5-4 combines with J gene TRBJ2-7; 8 nucleotides line up with TRBD1. CDR3 length: 15 residues. V gave up 4 bases and J gave up 3 bases; unmatched junction bases: 9. The germline V gene has CDR1 SGHNT and CDR2 YYREEE (reference sequence). CDR3 loop: CASSIGQGSFYEQYF. The CDR3 DNA sequence: TGTGCCAGCAGCATTGGACAGGGATCTTTCTACGAGCAGTACTTC.